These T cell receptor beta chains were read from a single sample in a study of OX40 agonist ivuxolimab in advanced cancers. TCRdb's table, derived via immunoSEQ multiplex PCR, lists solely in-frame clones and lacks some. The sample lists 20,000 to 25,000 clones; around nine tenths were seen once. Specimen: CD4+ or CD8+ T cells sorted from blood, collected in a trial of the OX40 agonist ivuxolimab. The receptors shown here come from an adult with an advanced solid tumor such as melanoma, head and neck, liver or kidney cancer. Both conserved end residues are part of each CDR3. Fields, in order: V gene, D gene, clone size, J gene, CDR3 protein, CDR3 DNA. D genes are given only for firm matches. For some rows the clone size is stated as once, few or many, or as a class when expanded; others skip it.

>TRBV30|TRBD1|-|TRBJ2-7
CAYRDRVKYEQYF
TGTGCCTACCGGGACAGGGTTAAGTACGAGCAGTACTTC
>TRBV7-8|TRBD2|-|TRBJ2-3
CASSLGLAGTDTQYF
TGTGCCAGCAGCTTAGGACTAGCGGGCACAGATACGCAGTATTTT
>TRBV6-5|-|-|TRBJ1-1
CASSSGLSTEAFF
TGTGCCAGCAGTTCAGGGTTATCCACTGAAGCTTTCTTT
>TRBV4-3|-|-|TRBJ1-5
CASSQVGVGQPQHF
TGCGCCAGCAGCCAAGTCGGGGTGGGGCAGCCCCAGCATTTT
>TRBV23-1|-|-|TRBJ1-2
CASSPPRTDNLNYGYTF
TGCGCCAGCAGTCCGCCCCGAACTGACAACCTTAACTATGGCTACACCTTC
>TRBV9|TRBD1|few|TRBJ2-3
CASSPGTEEPDTQYF
TGTGCCAGCAGCCCCGGGACAGAAGAACCCGATACGCAGTATTTT
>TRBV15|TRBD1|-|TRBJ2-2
CATSPGGTGAGELFF
TGTGCCACCAGCCCAGGGGGGACAGGAGCCGGGGAGCTGTTTTTT
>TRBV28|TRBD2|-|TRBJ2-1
CASSLFGASGGGEQFF
TGTGCCAGCAGTTTATTTGGGGCTAGCGGGGGGGGCGAGCAGTTCTTC
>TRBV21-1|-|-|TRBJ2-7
CASSKGSSTEIYEQYF
TGTGCCAGCAGCAAAGGGTCGTCCACGGAGATCTACGAGCAGTACTTC
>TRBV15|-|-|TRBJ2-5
CATSSPQGAARETQYF
TGTGCCACCAGCAGTCCACAGGGCGCCGCCCGAGAGACCCAGTACTTC
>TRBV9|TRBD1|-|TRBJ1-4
CASSETGGVWEKLFF
TGTGCCAGCAGCGAAACAGGGGGCGTCTGGGAAAAACTGTTTTTT
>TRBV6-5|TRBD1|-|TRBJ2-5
CASSSDRGQETQYF
TGTGCCAGCAGTTCCGACAGGGGACAAGAGACCCAGTACTTC
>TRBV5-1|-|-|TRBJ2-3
CASSRDSATDTQYF
TGCGCCAGCAGCCGAGACTCAGCCACAGATACGCAGTATTTT
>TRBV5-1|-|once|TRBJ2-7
CASSKTGEGPSYEQYF
TGCGCCAGCAGCAAAACAGGGGAGGGTCCCTCCTACGAGCAGTACTTC
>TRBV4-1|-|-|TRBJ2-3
CASSQLLRSRVSTDTQYF
TGCGCCAGCAGCCAACTCCTAAGGTCACGGGTAAGCACAGATACGCAGTATTTT
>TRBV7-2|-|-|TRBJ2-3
CASASLSTDTQYF
TGTGCCAGCGCTTCGCTTAGCACAGATACGCAGTATTTT
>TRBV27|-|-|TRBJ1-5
CASSFSEGQPQHF
TGTGCCAGCAGTTTTTCCGAGGGCCAGCCCCAGCATTTT
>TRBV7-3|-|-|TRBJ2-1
CASTTGTSNEQFF
TGTGCCAGCACCACCGGGACTTCTAATGAGCAGTTCTTC
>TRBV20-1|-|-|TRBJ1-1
CSARDQIKAFF
TGCAGTGCTAGAGACCAGATTAAAGCTTTCTTT
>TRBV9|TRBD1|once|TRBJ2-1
CASSASPASQGDEQFF
TGTGCCAGCAGCGCCTCTCCGGCTAGCCAGGGGGATGAGCAGTTCTTC
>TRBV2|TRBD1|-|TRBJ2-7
CASSGGQGRNEQYF
TGTGCCAGCTCAGGGGGACAGGGGCGGAACGAGCAGTACTTC
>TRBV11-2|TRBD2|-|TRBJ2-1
CASSPTSGSKNEQFF
TGTGCCAGCAGCCCGACTAGCGGGAGCAAAAATGAGCAGTTCTTC
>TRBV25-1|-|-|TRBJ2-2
CASSDLGTLKHRGAVF
TGTGCCAGCAGTGATCTAGGGACACTTAAACACCGGGGAGCTGTTTTT
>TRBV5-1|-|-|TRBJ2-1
CASSSTRSYNEQFF
TGCGCCAGCAGCTCCACTAGGTCCTACAATGAGCAGTTCTTC
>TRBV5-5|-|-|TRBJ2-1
CASSLEGDINEQFF
TGTGCCAGCAGCTTGGAAGGGGACATCAATGAGCAGTTCTTC
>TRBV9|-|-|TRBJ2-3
CARIDSENADTQYF
TGTGCCAGAATAGACTCGGAAAACGCAGATACGCAGTATTTT
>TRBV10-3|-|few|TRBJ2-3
CAISETGGDTQYF
TGTGCCATCAGTGAGACGGGTGGAGATACGCAGTATTTT
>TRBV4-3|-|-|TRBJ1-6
CASSDGGGPPLHF
TGCGCCAGCAGCGATGGGGGGGGCCCACCCCTCCACTTT
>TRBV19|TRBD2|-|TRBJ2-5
CASSIGRGEGETQYF
TGTGCCAGTAGTATTGGGCGGGGGGAAGGAGAGACCCAGTACTTC
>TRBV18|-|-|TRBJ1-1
CASSPIENTEAFF
TGTGCCAGCTCACCGATCGAGAACACTGAAGCTTTCTTT
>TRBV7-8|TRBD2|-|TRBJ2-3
CASIWRGSGGSGTQYF
TGTGCCAGCATTTGGCGGGGTAGCGGGGGGTCGGGTACGCAGTATTTT
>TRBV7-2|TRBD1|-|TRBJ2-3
CASSLGRDRRSDTQYF
TGTGCCAGCAGCTTAGGTCGGGACAGGAGATCAGATACGCAGTATTTT
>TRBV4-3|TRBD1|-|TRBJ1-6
CASSQGQGIVSPLHF
TGCGCCAGCAGCCAAGGACAGGGCATTGTCTCACCCCTCCACTTT
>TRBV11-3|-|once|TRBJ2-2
CASSLGLQGLTGELFF
TGTGCCAGCAGCTTAGGCCTACAGGGTTTGACCGGGGAGCTGTTTTTT
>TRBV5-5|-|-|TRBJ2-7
CASSLRGQGSYEQYF
TGTGCCAGCAGCTTGAGAGGGCAGGGGAGCTACGAGCAGTACTTC
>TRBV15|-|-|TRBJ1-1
CATRGALGDAFF
TGTGCCACCAGGGGGGCCCTCGGAGATGCTTTCTTT
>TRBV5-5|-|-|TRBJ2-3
CASSLTRRTTSTDTQYF
TGTGCCAGCAGCTTGACCCGCAGGACTACTAGCACAGATACGCAGTATTTT
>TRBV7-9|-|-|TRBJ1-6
CASSLGGLGSPLHF
TGTGCCAGCAGCTTAGGAGGGTTGGGTTCACCCCTCCACTTT
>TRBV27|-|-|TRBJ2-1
CASSLPASSYNEQFF
TGTGCCAGCAGCCTCCCGGCTAGCAGCTACAATGAGCAGTTCTTC